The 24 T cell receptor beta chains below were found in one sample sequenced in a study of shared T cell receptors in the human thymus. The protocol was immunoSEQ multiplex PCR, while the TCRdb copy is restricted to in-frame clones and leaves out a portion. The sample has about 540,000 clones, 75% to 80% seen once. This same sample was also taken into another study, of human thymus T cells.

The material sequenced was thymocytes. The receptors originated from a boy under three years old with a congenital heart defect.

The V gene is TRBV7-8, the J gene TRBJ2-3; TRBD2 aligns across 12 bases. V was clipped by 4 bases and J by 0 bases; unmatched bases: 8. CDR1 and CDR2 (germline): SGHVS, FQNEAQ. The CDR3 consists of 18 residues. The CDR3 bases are TGTGCCAGCAGCTCAGGACTAGCGGGGAGATTTAGCACAGATACGCAGTATTTT. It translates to CASSSGLAGRFSTDTQYF.

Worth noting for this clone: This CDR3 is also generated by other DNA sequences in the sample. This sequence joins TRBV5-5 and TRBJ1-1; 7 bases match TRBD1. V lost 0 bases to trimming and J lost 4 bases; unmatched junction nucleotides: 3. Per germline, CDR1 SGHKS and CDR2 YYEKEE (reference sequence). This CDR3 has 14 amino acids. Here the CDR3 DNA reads TGTGCCAGCAGCTTGGGACAGGGTTCCACTGAAGCTTTCTTT. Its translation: CASSLGQGSTEAFF.

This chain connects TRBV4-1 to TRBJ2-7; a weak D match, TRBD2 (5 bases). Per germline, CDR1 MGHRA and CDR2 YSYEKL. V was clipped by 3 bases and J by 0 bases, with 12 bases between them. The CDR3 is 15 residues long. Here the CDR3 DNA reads TGCGCCAGCAGCCAGTCCGGACTCAGCTCCTACGAGCAGTACTTC. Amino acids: CASSQSGLSSYEQYF.

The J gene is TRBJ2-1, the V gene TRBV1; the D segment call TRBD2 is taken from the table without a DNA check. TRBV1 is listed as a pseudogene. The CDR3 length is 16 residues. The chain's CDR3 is CTSSQDLGLAGHEQFF. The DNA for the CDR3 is TGCACCAGCAGCCAAGATCTCGGACTAGCGGGCCATGAGCAGTTCTTC.

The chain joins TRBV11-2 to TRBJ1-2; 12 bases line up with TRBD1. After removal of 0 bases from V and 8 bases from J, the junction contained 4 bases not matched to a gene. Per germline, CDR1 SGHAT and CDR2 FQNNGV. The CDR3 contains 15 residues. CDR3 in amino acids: CASSLEGQGARGYTF. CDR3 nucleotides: TGTGCCAGCAGCTTAGAGGGACAGGGGGCGAGGGGCTACACCTTC.

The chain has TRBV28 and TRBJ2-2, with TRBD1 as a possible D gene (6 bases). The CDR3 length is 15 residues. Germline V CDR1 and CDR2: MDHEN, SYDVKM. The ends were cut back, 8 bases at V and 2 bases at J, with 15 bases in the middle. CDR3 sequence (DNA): TGTGCCAGCTTTACTATACAGGGTAACACCGGGGAGCTGTTTTTT. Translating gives CASFTIQGNTGELFF.

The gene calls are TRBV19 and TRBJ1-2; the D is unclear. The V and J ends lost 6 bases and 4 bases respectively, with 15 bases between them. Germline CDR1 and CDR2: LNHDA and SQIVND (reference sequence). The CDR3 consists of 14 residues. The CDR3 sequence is CASSHPREIYGYTF. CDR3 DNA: TGTGCCAGTAGCCACCCCCGGGAAATCTATGGCTACACCTTC.

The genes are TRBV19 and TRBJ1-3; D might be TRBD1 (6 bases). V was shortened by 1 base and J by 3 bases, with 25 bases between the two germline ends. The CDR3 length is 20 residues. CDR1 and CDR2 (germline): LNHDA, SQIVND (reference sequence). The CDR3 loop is CASSIGPSKIGGHGGNTIYF. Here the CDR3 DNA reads TGTGCCAGTAGTATAGGACCGTCAAAAATCGGGGGGCATGGTGGAAACACCATATATTTT.

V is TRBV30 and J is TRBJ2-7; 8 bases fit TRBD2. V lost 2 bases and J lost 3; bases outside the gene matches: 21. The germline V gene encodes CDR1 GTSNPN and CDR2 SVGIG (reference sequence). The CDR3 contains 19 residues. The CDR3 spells CAWSSTGAGGPPPHYEQYF. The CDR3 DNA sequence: TGTGCCTGGAGTTCGACGGGGGCGGGAGGCCCCCCCCCACACTACGAGCAGTACTTC.

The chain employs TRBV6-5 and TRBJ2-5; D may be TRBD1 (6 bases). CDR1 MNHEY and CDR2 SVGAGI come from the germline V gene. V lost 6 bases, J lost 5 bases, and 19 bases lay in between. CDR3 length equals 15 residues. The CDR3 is CASSLRTRGEETQYF. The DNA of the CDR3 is TGTGCCAGCAGCCTTCGTACCAGGGGAGAGGAGACCCAGTACTTC.

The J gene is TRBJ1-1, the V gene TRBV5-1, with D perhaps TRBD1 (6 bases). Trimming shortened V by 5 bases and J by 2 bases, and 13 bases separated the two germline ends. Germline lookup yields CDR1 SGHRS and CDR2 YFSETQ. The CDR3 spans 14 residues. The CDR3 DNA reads TGCGCCAGCAGATACCGGGACACTAACACTGAAGCTTTCTTT. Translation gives CASRYRDTNTEAFF.

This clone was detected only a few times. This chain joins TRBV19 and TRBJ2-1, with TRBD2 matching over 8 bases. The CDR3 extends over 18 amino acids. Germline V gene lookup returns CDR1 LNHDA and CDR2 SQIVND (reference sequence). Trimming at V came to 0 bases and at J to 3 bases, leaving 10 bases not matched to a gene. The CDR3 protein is CASSIDRLAGGNYNEQFF. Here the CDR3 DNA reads TGTGCCAGTAGTATAGATAGGCTAGCGGGTGGAAACTACAATGAGCAGTTCTTC.

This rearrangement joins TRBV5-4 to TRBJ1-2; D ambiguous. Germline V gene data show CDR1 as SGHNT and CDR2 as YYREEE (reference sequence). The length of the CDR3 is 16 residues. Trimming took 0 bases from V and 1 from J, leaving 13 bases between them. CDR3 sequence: CASSLEGGPRNYGYTF. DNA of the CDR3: TGTGCCAGCAGCTTGGAAGGCGGTCCGCGTAACTATGGCTACACCTTC.

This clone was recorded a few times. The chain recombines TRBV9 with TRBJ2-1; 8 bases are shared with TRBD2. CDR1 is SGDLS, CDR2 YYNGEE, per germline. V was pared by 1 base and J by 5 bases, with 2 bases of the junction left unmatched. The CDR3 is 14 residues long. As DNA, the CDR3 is TGTGCCAGCAGCGTAAAACTAGCGGACAATGAGCAGTTCTTC. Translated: CASSVKLADNEQFF.

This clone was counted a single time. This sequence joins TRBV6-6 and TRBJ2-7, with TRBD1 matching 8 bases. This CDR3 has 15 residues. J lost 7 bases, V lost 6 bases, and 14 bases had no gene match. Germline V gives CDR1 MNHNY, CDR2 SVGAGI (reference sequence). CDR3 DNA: TGTGCCAGCAGCCCTAGAGGACAGGGTGGGGGGGAGCAGTACTTC. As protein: CASSPRGQGGGEQYF.

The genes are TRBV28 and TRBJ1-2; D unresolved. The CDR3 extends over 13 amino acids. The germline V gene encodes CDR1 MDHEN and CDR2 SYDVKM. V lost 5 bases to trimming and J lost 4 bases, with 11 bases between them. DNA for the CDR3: TGTGCCAGCAGTACCCCGCCGAGCTATGGCTACACCTTC. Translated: CASSTPPSYGYTF.

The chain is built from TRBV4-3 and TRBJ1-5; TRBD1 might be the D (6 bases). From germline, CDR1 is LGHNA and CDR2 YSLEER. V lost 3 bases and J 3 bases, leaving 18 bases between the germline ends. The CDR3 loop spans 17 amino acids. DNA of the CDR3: TGCGCCAGCAGCCACCCAGGGCAGGGGTGCAACAATCAGCCCCAGCATTTT. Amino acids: CASSHPGQGCNNQPQHF.

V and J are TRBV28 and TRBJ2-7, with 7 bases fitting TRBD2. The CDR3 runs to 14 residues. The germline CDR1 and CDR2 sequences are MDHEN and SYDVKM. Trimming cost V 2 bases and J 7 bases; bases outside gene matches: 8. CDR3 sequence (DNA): TGTGCCAGCAGTTTACGGCAGGGAGGGTATGAGCAGTACTTC. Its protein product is CASSLRQGGYEQYF.

CDR3 amino acids: CASSPVWDSRMNTEAFF. In DNA, the CDR3 is TGTGCCAGCAGCCCAGTATGGGACAGTAGGATGAACACTGAAGCTTTCTTT. V is TRBV7-9 and J is TRBJ1-1; 7 bases are shared with TRBD1. This CDR3 contains 17 residues. The V gene end was trimmed by 5 bases and the J gene end by 0 bases; junction bases not matched to a gene: 12. Per germline, CDR1 SEHNR and CDR2 FQNEAQ (reference sequence).

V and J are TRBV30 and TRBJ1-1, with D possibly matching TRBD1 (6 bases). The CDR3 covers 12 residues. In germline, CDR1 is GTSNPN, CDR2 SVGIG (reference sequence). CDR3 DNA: TGTGCACGGGGGGCGGTGAACACTGAAGCTTTCTTT. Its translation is CARGAVNTEAFF.

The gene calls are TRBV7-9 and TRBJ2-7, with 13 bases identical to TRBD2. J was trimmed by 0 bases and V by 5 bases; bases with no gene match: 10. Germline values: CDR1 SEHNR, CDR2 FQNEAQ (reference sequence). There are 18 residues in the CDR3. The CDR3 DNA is TGTGCCAGCAGCCTGGGACTAGCGGGATTTCATAGCTCCTACGAGCAGTACTTC. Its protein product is CASSLGLAGFHSSYEQYF.

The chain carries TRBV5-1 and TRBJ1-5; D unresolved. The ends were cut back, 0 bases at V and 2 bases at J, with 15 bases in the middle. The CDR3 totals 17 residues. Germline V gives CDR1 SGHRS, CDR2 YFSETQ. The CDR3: CASSLEPRDWGNQPQHF. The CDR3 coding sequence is TGCGCCAGCAGCTTGGAGCCCCGGGATTGGGGCAATCAGCCCCAGCATTTT.

For the CDR3, the DNA is TGTGCCAGCAGCCTGTGGGGCGGGAGTACGGACCGGGAGCTGTTTTTT. Protein sequence: CASSLWGGSTDRELFF. The chain carries TRBV5-6 and TRBJ2-2; TRBD2 matches 7 bases. CDR1 and CDR2 from the germline V gene are SGHDT and YYEEEE. V lost 4 bases and J lost 9; bases outside the gene matches: 15. The CDR3 runs to 16 residues.

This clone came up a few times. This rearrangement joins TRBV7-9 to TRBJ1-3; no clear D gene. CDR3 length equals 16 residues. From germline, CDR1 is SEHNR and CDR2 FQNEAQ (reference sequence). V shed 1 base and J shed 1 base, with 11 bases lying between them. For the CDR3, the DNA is TGTGCCAGCAGCTTAGGACGGGTAGTATCTGGAAACACCATATATTTT. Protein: CASSLGRVVSGNTIYF.